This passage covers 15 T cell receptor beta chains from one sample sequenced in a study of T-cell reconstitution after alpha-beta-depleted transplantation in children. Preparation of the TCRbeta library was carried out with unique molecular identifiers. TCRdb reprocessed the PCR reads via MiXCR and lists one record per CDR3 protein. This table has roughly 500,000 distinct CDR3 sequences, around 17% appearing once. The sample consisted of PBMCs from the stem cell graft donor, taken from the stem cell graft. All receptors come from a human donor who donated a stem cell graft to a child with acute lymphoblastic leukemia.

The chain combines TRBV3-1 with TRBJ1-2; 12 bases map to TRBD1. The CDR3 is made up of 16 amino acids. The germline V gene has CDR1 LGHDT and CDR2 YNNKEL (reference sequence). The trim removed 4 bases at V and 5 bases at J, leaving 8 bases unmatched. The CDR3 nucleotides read TGTGCCAGCAGCCCAATATGGGACAGGGGGCGTTATGGCTACACCTTC. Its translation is CASSPIWDRGRYGYTF.

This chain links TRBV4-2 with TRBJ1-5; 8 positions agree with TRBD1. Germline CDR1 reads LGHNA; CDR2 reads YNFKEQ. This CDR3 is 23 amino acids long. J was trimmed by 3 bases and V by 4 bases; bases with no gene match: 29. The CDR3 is CASSPKDRGCKIVTSGANQPQHF. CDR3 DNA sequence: TGTGCCAGCAGCCCAAAAGACAGGGGATGTAAGATTGTAACATCTGGAGCCAATCAGCCCCAGCATTTT.

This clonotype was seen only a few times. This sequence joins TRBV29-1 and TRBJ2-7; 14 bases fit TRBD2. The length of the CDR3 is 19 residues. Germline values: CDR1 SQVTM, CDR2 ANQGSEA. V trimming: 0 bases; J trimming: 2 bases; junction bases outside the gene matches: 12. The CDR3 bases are TGCAGCGTTGAAGACCCGATGACTAGCGGGAGGGGTGTAGCCTACGAGCAGTACTTC. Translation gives CSVEDPMTSGRGVAYEQYF.

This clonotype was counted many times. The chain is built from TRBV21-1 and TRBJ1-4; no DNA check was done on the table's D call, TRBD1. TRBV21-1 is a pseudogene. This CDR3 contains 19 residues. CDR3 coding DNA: TGTGCCCTCACGCAATATTCAGGGTGGTATGCGGGTACTAATGAAAAACTGTTTTTT. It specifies CALTQYSGWYAGTNEKLFF.

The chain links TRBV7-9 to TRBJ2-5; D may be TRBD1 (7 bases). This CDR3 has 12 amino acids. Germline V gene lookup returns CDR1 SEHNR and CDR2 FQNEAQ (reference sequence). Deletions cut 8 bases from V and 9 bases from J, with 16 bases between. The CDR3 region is CASGPPGGPQYF. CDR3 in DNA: TGTGCCAGCGGACCGCCAGGGGGGCCCCAGTACTTC.

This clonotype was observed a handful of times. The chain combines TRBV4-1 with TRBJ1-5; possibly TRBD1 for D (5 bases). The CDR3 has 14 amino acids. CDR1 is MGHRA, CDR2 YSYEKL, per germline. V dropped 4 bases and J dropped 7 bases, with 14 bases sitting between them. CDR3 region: CASSRALGDQPQHF. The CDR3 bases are TGCGCCAGCAGCCGAGCTCTGGGGGACCAGCCCCAGCATTTT.

The CDR3 DNA reads TGTGCCAGCAGGAACCATGGAGGCGGGAGGTGGGGGACCCAGTACTTC. Protein sequence: CASRNHGGGRWGTQYF. This chain connects TRBV6-1 to TRBJ2-5; 8 bases map to TRBD2. CDR1 MNHNS and CDR2 SASEGT come from the germline V gene. The CDR3 consists of 16 residues. Trimming removed 6 bases from V and 7 bases from J; junction bases left unmatched: 16.

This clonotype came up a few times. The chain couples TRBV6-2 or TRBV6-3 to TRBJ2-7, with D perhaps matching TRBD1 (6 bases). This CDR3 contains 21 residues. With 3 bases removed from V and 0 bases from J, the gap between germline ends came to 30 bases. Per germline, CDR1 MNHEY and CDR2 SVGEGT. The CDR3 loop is CASSYPSAPQGFRITSYEQYF. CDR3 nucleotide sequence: TGTGCCAGCAGTTATCCCTCCGCCCCACAGGGATTTAGGATAACCTCCTACGAGCAGTACTTC.

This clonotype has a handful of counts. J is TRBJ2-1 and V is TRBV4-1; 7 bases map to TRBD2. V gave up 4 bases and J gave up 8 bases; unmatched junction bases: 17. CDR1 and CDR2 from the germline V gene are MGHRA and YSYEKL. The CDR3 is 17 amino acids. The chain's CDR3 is CASSPLGLVLMEDEQFF. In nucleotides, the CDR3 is TGCGCCAGCAGCCCTCTAGGACTAGTTCTAATGGAGGATGAGCAGTTCTTC.

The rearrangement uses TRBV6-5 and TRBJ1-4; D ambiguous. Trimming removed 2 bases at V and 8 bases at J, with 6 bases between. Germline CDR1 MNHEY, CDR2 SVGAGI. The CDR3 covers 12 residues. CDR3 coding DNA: TGTGCCAGCAGTTACGAAGGGGAAAAACTGTTTTTT. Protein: CASSYEGEKLFF.

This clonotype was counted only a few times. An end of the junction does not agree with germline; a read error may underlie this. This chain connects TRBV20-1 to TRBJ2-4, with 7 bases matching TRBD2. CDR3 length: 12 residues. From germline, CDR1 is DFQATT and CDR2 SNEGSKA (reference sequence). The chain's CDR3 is CYAGSGVNIQYF. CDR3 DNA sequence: TGTTACGCGGGGAGCGGGGTAAACATTCAGTACTTC.

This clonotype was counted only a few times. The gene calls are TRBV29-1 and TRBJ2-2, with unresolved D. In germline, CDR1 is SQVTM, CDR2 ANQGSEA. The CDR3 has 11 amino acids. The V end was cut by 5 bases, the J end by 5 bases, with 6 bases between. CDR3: CSVWITGELFF. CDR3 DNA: TGCAGCGTTTGGATTACCGGGGAGCTGTTTTTT.

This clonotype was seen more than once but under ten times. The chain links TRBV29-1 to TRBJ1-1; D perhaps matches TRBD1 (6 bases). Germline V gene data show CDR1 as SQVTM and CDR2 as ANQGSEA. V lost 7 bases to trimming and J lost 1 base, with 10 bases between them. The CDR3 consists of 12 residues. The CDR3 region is CSAVTGNTEAFF. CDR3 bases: TGCAGCGCCGTGACAGGGAACACTGAAGCTTTCTTT. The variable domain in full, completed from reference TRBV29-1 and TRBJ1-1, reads SAVISQKPSRDICQRGTSLTIQCQVDSQVTMMFWYRQQPGQSLTLIATANQGSEATYESGFVIDKFPISRPNLTFSTLTVSNMSPEDSSIYLCSAVTGNTEAFFGQGTRLTVV.

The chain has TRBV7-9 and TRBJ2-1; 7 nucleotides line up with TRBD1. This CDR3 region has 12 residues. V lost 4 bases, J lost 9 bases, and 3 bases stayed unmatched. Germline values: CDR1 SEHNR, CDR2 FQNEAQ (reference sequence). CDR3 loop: CASSSQGSEQFF. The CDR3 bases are TGTGCCAGCAGCTCACAGGGGAGTGAGCAGTTCTTC.

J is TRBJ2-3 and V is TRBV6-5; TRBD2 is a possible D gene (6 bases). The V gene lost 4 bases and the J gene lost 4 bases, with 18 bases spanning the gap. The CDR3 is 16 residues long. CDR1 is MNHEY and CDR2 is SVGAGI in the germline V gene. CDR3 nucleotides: TGTGCCAGCAGTTTCCTACGGGAGATGGGGCCAGATACGCAGTATTTT. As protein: CASSFLREMGPDTQYF.